The 28 T cell receptor beta chains below all came from one sample that was sequenced in a study of radiotherapy plus CTLA-4 blockade in lung cancer. The data were produced by immunoSEQ multiplex PCR, yet TCRdb's version contains in-frame clones alone and is incomplete. The data show some 73,000 clones, roughly 80% seen once. The material was peripheral blood, obtained from a patient treated with radiotherapy plus ipilimumab. The origin of the receptors is a human donor with non-small cell lung cancer who had stable disease on radiotherapy plus ipilimumab.

The rearrangement uses TRBV5-1 and TRBJ2-7; TRBD2 might be the D (6 bases). V was shortened by 7 bases and J by 2 bases, with 19 bases between the two germline ends. This CDR3 is 15 amino acids long. Germline V gives CDR1 SGHRS, CDR2 YFSETQ. The DNA of the CDR3 is TGCGCCAGCGCCTTAGCGGCCTTACCCGCCTACGAGCAGTACTTC. This gives the protein CASALAALPAYEQYF. The variable domain in full, with the rest retrieved from reference TRBV5-1 and TRBJ2-7, is KAGVTQTPRYLIKTRGQQVTLSCSPISGHRSVSWYQQTPGQGLQFLFEYFSETQRNKGNFPGRFSGRQFSNSRSEMNVSTLELGDSALYLCASALAALPAYEQYFGPGTRLTVT.

This clone was seen only a few times. The rearrangement uses TRBV30 and TRBJ1-6; 7 bases align to TRBD1. The germline V gene has CDR1 GTSNPN and CDR2 SVGIG (reference sequence). The CDR3 totals 14 residues. Germline trimming cut 4 bases from V and 4 bases from J; bases unmatched to any gene: 4. The DNA for the CDR3 is TGTGCCTGGAAGGGGGACAGTTATAATTCACCCCTCCACTTT. This translates into CAWKGDSYNSPLHF.

The gene calls are TRBV28 and TRBJ2-2; 11 nucleotides agree with TRBD2. V dropped 5 bases and J dropped 7; count of bases not matched to a gene: 6. The germline CDR1 and CDR2 sequences are MDHEN and SYDVKM. The CDR3 has 15 amino acids. The CDR3: CASSIIAGGHGELFF. As DNA, the CDR3 is TGTGCCAGCAGTATAATAGCGGGAGGGCACGGGGAGCTGTTTTTT.

This chain links TRBV28 with TRBJ1-1, with 10 bases lining up with TRBD1. This CDR3 has 15 amino acids. CDR1 is MDHEN, CDR2 SYDVKM, per germline. Unmatched junction bases numbered 7, after V lost 3 bases and J lost 6 bases. CDR3 sequence reads: CASSFGDRGAAEAFF. The CDR3 DNA sequence: TGTGCCAGCAGTTTCGGGGACAGGGGTGCCGCTGAAGCTTTCTTT. The whole variable domain, remainder taken from reference TRBV28 and TRBJ1-1, is DVKVTQSSRYLVKRTGEKVFLECVQDMDHENMFWYRQDPGLGLRLIYFSYDVKMKEKGDIPEGYSVSREKKERFSLILESASTNQTSMYLCASSFGDRGAAEAFFGQGTRLTVV.

The chain recombines TRBV18 with TRBJ1-1; no clear D gene. V was trimmed by 6 bases and J by 1 base, leaving 21 bases between them. The CDR3 consists of 17 residues. Germline values: CDR1 KGHSH, CDR2 LQKENI. Here the CDR3 DNA reads TGTGCCAGCTCGCCCGGACGTAATGAGGGATGGAACACTGAAGCTTTCTTT. Encoded protein: CASSPGRNEGWNTEAFF.

The V gene is TRBV28, the J gene TRBJ2-1, with TRBD1 as a possible D gene (6 bases). Per germline, CDR1 MDHEN and CDR2 SYDVKM. The CDR3 totals 13 residues. The V gene lost 6 bases and the J gene lost 5 bases, with 11 bases spanning the gap. In nucleotides, the CDR3 is TGTGCCAGCAGGACGGACAGAGACAATGAGCAGTTCTTC. Protein sequence: CASRTDRDNEQFF.

The chain couples TRBV21-1 to TRBJ2-7. TRBV21-1 is a pseudogene locus. The CDR3 is made up of 18 amino acids. The CDR3 reads CASSSRRGSYAPYEMQYF. In DNA, the CDR3 is TGTGCCAGCAGCTCACGACGGGGCAGTTATGCTCCCTACGAGATGCAGTACTTC.

The CDR3 DNA reads TGTGCCAGCAGTTACCCTGGGACTCCTTCCTACGAGCAGTACTTC. Amino acid sequence: CASSYPGTPSYEQYF. This sequence joins TRBV6-6 and TRBJ2-7; D may be TRBD2 (6 bases). V shed 2 bases and J shed 1 base, with 12 bases lying between them. The germline CDR1 and CDR2 sequences are MNHNY and SVGAGI (reference sequence). This CDR3 has 15 residues.

Only one count was recorded for this clone. The chain links TRBV27 to TRBJ1-2; D gene unclear. This CDR3 comprises 12 residues. The V and J ends lost 4 bases and 5 bases respectively, with 8 bases between them. Germline CDR1 and CDR2: MNHEY and SMNVEV (reference sequence). The CDR3 spells CASSSGSYGYTF. The CDR3 DNA reads TGTGCCAGCAGTTCAGGCTCATATGGCTACACCTTC.

The chain is built from TRBV14 and TRBJ1-1; D uncertain. The CDR3 runs to 14 residues. The V gene's germline CDR1 is SGHDN and CDR2 FVKESK. V dropped 0 bases and J dropped 2 bases, with 7 bases sitting between them. CDR3 sequence: CASSQEYLNTEAFF. CDR3 bases: TGTGCCAGCAGCCAAGAATACCTAAACACTGAAGCTTTCTTT. Supplemented by reference TRBV14 and TRBJ1-1, the full variable domain reads EAGVTQFPSHSVIEKGQTVTLRCDPISGHDNLYWYRRVMGKEIKFLLHFVKESKQDESGMPNNRFLAERTGGTYSTLKVQPAELEDSGVYFCASSQEYLNTEAFFGQGTRLTVV.

The J gene is TRBJ1-6, the V gene TRBV21-1. TRBV21-1 is termed a pseudogene. The CDR3 has 13 residues. The CDR3 region is CASSPPRDSPLHF. The DNA of the CDR3 is TGTGCCAGCAGCCCTCCCCGAGATTCACCCCTCCACTTT.

The chain links TRBV28 to TRBJ1-2; 7 nucleotides match TRBD1. Germline-derived CDR1 and CDR2 are MDHEN and SYDVKM. The trim removed 6 bases at V and 1 base at J, leaving 14 bases unmatched. The CDR3 covers 17 residues. CDR3 sequence: CASSSTPGRGSNYGYTF. The DNA of the CDR3 is TGTGCCAGCAGCTCCACCCCCGGCAGGGGGAGTAACTATGGCTACACCTTC.

This clone was counted once. The V call is TRBV5-1, the J call TRBJ2-1; D possibly uses TRBD1 or TRBD2 (5 bases each). CDR1 is SGHRS and CDR2 is YFSETQ in the germline V gene. V shed 4 bases and J shed 7 bases, with 15 bases lying between them. This CDR3 spans 14 amino acids. The CDR3 coding sequence is TGCGCCAGCAGCGGACCGGGGCTCACGAATGAGCAGTTCTTC. Amino acid sequence: CASSGPGLTNEQFF.

This clone was detected once. V usage is TRBV18 and J usage is TRBJ1-1; D possibly corresponds to TRBD1 (5 bases). V shed 5 bases and J shed 10 bases, with 20 bases lying between them. The germline CDR1 and CDR2 sequences are KGHSH and LQKENI. This CDR3 spans 14 amino acids. The CDR3 DNA sequence: TGTGCCAGCTCATCGTCCTCGGGACCTACCGTAGCTTTCTTT. It specifies CASSSSSGPTVAFF.

The V call is TRBV28, the J call TRBJ1-3, with 9 bases lining up with TRBD1. In germline, CDR1 is MDHEN, CDR2 SYDVKM. V lost 3 bases and J lost 0; bases outside the gene matches: 6. The CDR3 is made up of 17 amino acids. Written as DNA, the CDR3 is TGTGCCAGCAGTTTTTCACAGGGGGCCTACTCTGGAAACACCATATATTTT. Protein: CASSFSQGAYSGNTIYF. The full variable domain, its missing parts supplied by reference TRBV28 and TRBJ1-3, is DVKVTQSSRYLVKRTGEKVFLECVQDMDHENMFWYRQDPGLGLRLIYFSYDVKMKEKGDIPEGYSVSREKKERFSLILESASTNQTSMYLCASSFSQGAYSGNTIYFGEGSWLTVV.

This clone came up once. The chain employs TRBV30 and TRBJ1-5; 10 bases are shared with TRBD1. Germline V gene lookup returns CDR1 GTSNPN and CDR2 SVGIG (reference sequence). The CDR3 loop spans 13 amino acids. V shed 5 bases and J 7 bases; nucleotides not matched to a gene: 5. The CDR3 coding sequence is TGTGCCTGGGGGACAGGGGTCGAGCAGCCCCAGCATTTT. Translation gives CAWGTGVEQPQHF. Looking up the rest from reference TRBV30 and TRBJ1-5 gives the full variable domain: SQTIHQWPATLVQPVGSPLSLECTVEGTSNPNLYWYRQAAGRGLQLLFYSVGIGQISSEVPQNLSASRPQDRQFILSSKKLLLSDSGFYLCAWGTGVEQPQHFGDGTRLSIL.

The V gene is TRBV28, the J gene TRBJ2-7, with D maybe TRBD1 (6 bases). Germline CDR1 reads MDHEN; CDR2 reads SYDVKM. The CDR3 is 13 amino acids. V was trimmed by 5 bases and J by 1 base, leaving 9 bases between them. CDR3 DNA sequence: TGTGCCAGCAGTCCGGGACATTCCTACGAGCAGTACTTC. It encodes CASSPGHSYEQYF.

In this sample, this clone turned up a few times. The gene calls are TRBV19 and TRBJ1-5; 8 bases map to TRBD1. J gave up 7 bases and V 5 bases, and 13 bases lay outside the gene matches. Germline V gene sequence: CDR1 LNHDA, CDR2 SQIVND (reference sequence). The CDR3 is 16 amino acids. The CDR3 loop reads CASSPSQGALMQPQHF. Here the CDR3 DNA reads TGTGCCAGTAGTCCGTCCCAGGGGGCGTTGATGCAGCCCCAGCATTTT.

The chain combines TRBV15 with TRBJ2-2; tentatively, D is TRBD2 (6 bases). Germline-derived CDR1 and CDR2 are LNHNV and YYDKDF (reference sequence). V lost 1 base to trimming and J lost 0 bases, with 9 bases between them. CDR3 length equals 16 residues. CDR3: CATSRARGSNTGELFF. DNA of the CDR3: TGTGCCACCAGCAGAGCGCGGGGCTCGAACACCGGGGAGCTGTTTTTT.

This chain connects TRBV12-5 to TRBJ2-3, with 7 nucleotides matching TRBD1. CDR3 length: 15 residues. The germline V gene encodes CDR1 LGHNT and CDR2 FRNRAP. With V trimmed by 6 bases and J by 5 bases, 11 bases remained unmatched. The CDR3 coding sequence is TGTGCTAGTGGCCAAGGGGGCGGGCCCGGAGATACGCAGTATTTT. Its protein is CASGQGGGPGDTQYF. Complete variable domain (other parts from reference TRBV12-5 and TRBJ2-3): DARVTQTPRHKVTEMGQEVTMRCQPILGHNTVFWYRQTMMQGLELLAYFRNRAPLDDSGMPKDRFSAEMPDATLATLKIQPSEPRDSAVYFCASGQGGGPGDTQYFGPGTRLTVL.

In its sample, this clone was seen a few times. This sequence joins TRBV10-1 and TRBJ2-7; TRBD1 might be the D (6 bases). This CDR3 is built from 12 residues. The ends were cut back, 6 bases at V and 3 bases at J, with 9 bases in the middle. CDR1 is WNHNN, CDR2 SYGVQD, per germline (reference sequence). CDR3 sequence reads: CASSTGNYEQYF. The CDR3 nucleotides read TGCGCCAGCAGCACAGGGAACTACGAGCAGTACTTC.

The chain is built from TRBV7-3 and TRBJ2-1, with 12 bases fitting TRBD2. The V gene end was trimmed by 3 bases and the J gene end by 7 bases; junction bases not matched to a gene: 4. CDR3 size: 15 residues. The V gene's germline CDR1 is SGHTA and CDR2 FQGTGA. CDR3 DNA: TGTGCCAGCAGCTTGCTAGCGGGAGGGCCAAATGAGCAGTTCTTC. Translation gives CASSLLAGGPNEQFF.

The chain recombines TRBV14 with TRBJ1-1; D call uncertain. The CDR3 extends over 13 amino acids. V was clipped by 2 bases and J by 2 bases, with 6 bases between them. Germline V gene data show CDR1 as SGHDN and CDR2 as FVKESK. The CDR3 is CASSQKINTEAFF. For the CDR3, the DNA is TGTGCCAGCAGCCAAAAAATCAACACTGAAGCTTTCTTT.

V gene TRBV19 combines with J gene TRBJ1-5; D may be TRBD1 (6 bases). CDR3 length: 15 residues. Trimming took 3 bases from V and 2 from J, leaving 11 bases between them. Germline values: CDR1 LNHDA, CDR2 SQIVND (reference sequence). This CDR3 reads CASSIGGAGNQPQHF. CDR3 DNA: TGTGCCAGTAGTATCGGGGGGGCTGGCAATCAGCCCCAGCATTTT.

J is TRBJ2-7 and V is TRBV28; TRBD1 matches at 7 bases. Losses at the gene ends were 6 bases for V and 2 bases for J; bases not matched to a gene: 4. CDR1 is MDHEN, CDR2 SYDVKM, per germline. This CDR3 has 13 amino acids. CDR3 DNA sequence: TGTGCCAGCAGGCTGACAGGGACCTACGAGCAGTACTTC. It encodes CASRLTGTYEQYF.

V is TRBV5-4 and J is TRBJ2-5; 9 bases are a match to TRBD1. With the DNA end fitting TRBJ2-7 better, the J assignment may be wrong. Germline V gives CDR1 SGHNT, CDR2 YYREEE (reference sequence). The CDR3 runs 15 residues. CDR3 sequence: CASSPGGDRVYEQYF. CDR3 sequence (DNA): TGTGCCAGCAGCCCTGGTGGGGACAGGGTTTACGAGCAGTACTTC.

This clone occurred once. This CDR3 reads CASSLMGDIQYF. The DNA for the CDR3 is TGTGCCAGCAGCTTAATGGGAGACATTCAGTACTTC. The rearrangement links TRBV11-1 to TRBJ2-4; possibly TRBD2 for D (5 bases). Germline CDR1 is SGHAT and CDR2 is FQDESV (reference sequence). The CDR3 is 12 residues long. The V end lost 2 bases, the J end lost 8 bases, and 7 bases lay between the germline ends.

This sequence joins TRBV9 and TRBJ2-1; 8 bases agree with TRBD2. The CDR3 has 17 residues. The V and J ends lost 3 bases and 7 bases, in that order; junction bases with no gene match: 15. Germline assignment: CDR1 SGDLS and CDR2 YYNGEE. The CDR3 bases are TGTGCCAGCAGCGGGTCCACGAGCGGGAGCCCCTGGAATGAGCAGTTCTTC. Protein: CASSGSTSGSPWNEQFF. Combining the CDR3 with reference TRBV9 and TRBJ2-1 gives the whole variable domain DSGVTQTPKHLITATGQRVTLRCSPRSGDLSVYWYQQSLDQGLQFLIQYYNGEERAKGNILERFSAQQFPDLHSELNLSSLELGDSALYFCASSGSTSGSPWNEQFFGPGTRLTVL.